A selection of T cell receptor beta chains follows, all from one sample in a study of cytomegalovirus exposure and HLA in healthy donors. Sequencing was performed with immunoSEQ multiplex PCR; in TCRdb, only in-frame clones are kept and a portion is missing. The table shows about 140,000 clones, with 70% to 85% occurring only once. Sequenced sample: PBMCs. These receptors all come from a male donor in good health and CMV-seronegative. The CDR3 runs from the conserved cysteine through the conserved F or W. The order of the fields is CDR3 length, J gene, V gene, clone size, D gene, CDR3 protein. D genes are given only for firm matches. Size is omitted from some rows. Given values are once, few, many or a class for expanded clones.

length: 15
J: TRBJ2-5
V: TRBV6-6
size: -
D: TRBD1
CDR3: CASSDRDRGPGTQYF

length: 15
J: TRBJ2-7
V: TRBV9
size: -
D: TRBD2
CDR3: CASSPGLAETYEQYF

length: 13
J: TRBJ1-1
V: TRBV6-1
size: -
D: TRBD1
CDR3: CASSPTGEAEAFF

length: 16
J: TRBJ2-3
V: TRBV9
size: -
D: TRBD2
CDR3: CASSEGTSGNTDTQYF

length: 12
J: TRBJ2-3
V: TRBV5-1
size: -
D: -
CDR3: CASGATGDTQYF

length: 15
J: TRBJ1-1
V: TRBV5-1
size: -
D: -
CDR3: CASSPGTTANTEAFF

length: 15
J: TRBJ1-1
V: TRBV4-2
size: -
D: -
CDR3: CASSQEAELNTEAFF

length: 12
J: TRBJ2-2
V: TRBV29-1
size: few
D: -
CDR3: CSVEVRTGELFF

length: 16
J: TRBJ1-2
V: TRBV11-2
size: -
D: -
CDR3: CASSLDPAGRLYGYTF

length: 14
J: TRBJ2-7
V: TRBV7-3
size: -
D: -
CDR3: CASSPGSGSYEQYF

length: 13
J: TRBJ2-7
V: TRBV27
size: -
D: TRBD2
CDR3: CASSPRTGTGGYF

length: 14
J: TRBJ1-2
V: TRBV14
size: -
D: -
CDR3: CASSQDLQGNGYTF

length: 15
J: TRBJ1-5
V: TRBV6-5
size: -
D: -
CDR3: CASSYSRVSNQPQHF

length: 15
J: TRBJ1-1
V: TRBV27
size: -
D: -
CDR3: CASSLRPSGFTEAFF

length: 15
J: TRBJ1-4
V: TRBV5-1
size: -
D: -
CDR3: CASSGTGQLNEKLFF

length: 13
J: TRBJ1-2
V: TRBV27
size: -
D: -
CDR3: CASSLSPPAGYTF

length: 14
J: TRBJ2-5
V: TRBV9
size: -
D: TRBD2
CDR3: CASSGSEGRDTQYF

length: 15
J: TRBJ1-5
V: TRBV7-9
size: once
D: TRBD1
CDR3: CASSSGQAHNQPQHF

length: 13
J: TRBJ1-1
V: TRBV19
size: once
D: TRBD1
CDR3: CATGTGGVTEAFF

length: 17
J: TRBJ2-1
V: TRBV7-2
size: -
D: TRBD2
CDR3: CASSSWSGTSGYNEQFF

length: 15
J: TRBJ2-1
V: TRBV14
size: -
D: TRBD2
CDR3: CASSPASGSYNEQFF

length: 16
J: TRBJ2-5
V: TRBV7-9
size: -
D: TRBD2
CDR3: CASSGFSGEGWETQYF

length: 12
J: TRBJ2-7
V: TRBV11-1
size: -
D: -
CDR3: CASSSEAPGLYF

length: 16
J: TRBJ2-2
V: TRBV5-1
size: -
D: -
CDR3: CASSLVRRSDTGELFF

length: 13
J: TRBJ1-5
V: TRBV27
size: few
D: TRBD1
CDR3: CASSGTVNQPQHF

length: 13
J: TRBJ2-7
V: TRBV10-1
size: -
D: -
CDR3: CASSDRADYEQYF

length: 13
J: TRBJ2-7
V: TRBV27
size: -
D: -
CDR3: CASSLSAFYEQYF

length: 14
J: TRBJ1-5
V: TRBV30
size: -
D: -
CDR3: CAWSVSLLNQPQHF

length: 14
J: TRBJ2-3
V: TRBV7-2
size: -
D: -
CDR3: CASSLGAALGTQYF

length: 15
J: TRBJ2-7
V: TRBV27
size: -
D: TRBD2
CDR3: CASRPLAGASYEQYF

length: 14
J: TRBJ1-5
V: TRBV6-1
size: -
D: -
CDR3: CASSGQPPDWPQHF

length: 15
J: TRBJ2-7
V: TRBV2
size: -
D: TRBD1
CDR3: CASSEASGGSYERYF

length: 14
J: TRBJ1-2
V: TRBV5-1
size: once
D: TRBD1
CDR3: CASSFSATGDGYTF

length: 17
J: TRBJ1-2
V: TRBV11-2
size: -
D: TRBD1
CDR3: CASSPGQGEDANYGYTF

length: 15
J: TRBJ1-2
V: TRBV28
size: -
D: -
CDR3: CASSSEGEANYGYTF

length: 14
J: TRBJ2-3
V: TRBV5-1
size: -
D: -
CDR3: CASSWEQRTDTQYF

length: 14
J: TRBJ1-3
V: TRBV5-4
size: -
D: -
CDR3: CASSLGEAGNTIYF

length: 17
J: TRBJ1-4
V: TRBV30
size: -
D: -
CDR3: CAATTVPHGGIGEKLFF

length: 18
J: TRBJ2-1
V: TRBV5-6
size: -
D: TRBD2
CDR3: CASSYGLAGVETYNEQFF

length: 12
J: TRBJ1-1
V: TRBV5-4
size: few
D: -
CDR3: CASSWSQSEAFF

length: 15
J: TRBJ2-1
V: TRBV7-9
size: -
D: -
CDR3: CASSFRDLKYNEQFF

length: 14
J: TRBJ2-1
V: TRBV6-1
size: -
D: -
CDR3: CASSTPSSYNEQFF

length: 12
J: TRBJ2-7
V: TRBV7-9
size: -
D: -
CDR3: CASSLGDSEQYF

length: 15
J: TRBJ2-7
V: TRBV7-8
size: -
D: -
CDR3: CASSLGGSDTYEQYF

length: 13
J: -
V: TRBV5-1
size: -
D: -
CDR3: CASSLASRVEQYF

length: 14
J: TRBJ2-2
V: TRBV7-3
size: -
D: TRBD2
CDR3: CASSLAGGPGELFF

length: 12
J: TRBJ2-5
V: TRBV2
size: -
D: -
CDR3: CASSEATETQYF

length: 11
J: TRBJ2-1
V: TRBV10-1
size: -
D: -
CDR3: CASIEANEQFF

length: 16
J: TRBJ2-7
V: TRBV29-1
size: -
D: TRBD2
CDR3: CSVSGWTSGSSYEQYF

length: 16
J: TRBJ1-4
V: TRBV5-4
size: -
D: TRBD1
CDR3: CASSHTGGAAAEKLFF

length: 17
J: TRBJ2-1
V: TRBV5-5
size: once
D: TRBD2
CDR3: CASSLTRLAGGPNEQFF